The clone carrying this T cell receptor (beta chain) was observed at least ten times. The antigen is unknown. These data belong to a study of T-cell reconstitution after alpha-beta-depleted transplantation in children. Trimming left V 6 bases short and J 0 bases short, with 12 bases between. The CDR3 totals 14 residues. From germline, CDR1 is MDHEN and CDR2 SYDVKM. During its preparation, the TCRbeta library received unique molecular identifiers. TCRdb analysed the PCR reads with MiXCR anew, one entry per CDR3 protein. The table has 800,000 to 1,000,000 distinct CDR3 sequences, about 29% seen once. General observations from the study: T-cell numbers and diversity one year post-transplant derived largely from freshly generated T cells. About two months after transplant, alpha-beta T cells reportedly came from several hundred expanded graft clones. Some patients showed high day-60 TCRbeta diversity, which derived from surviving recipient T cells and thymic progenitors.

Material: PBMCs, mostly from graft donor cells, obtained 360 days after TCRalphabeta/CD19-depleted stem cell transplant. V gene TRBV28 combines with J gene TRBJ2-7, with a tentative D call TRBD2 (5 bases). The sequence came from a boy under two years old who had a stem cell transplant for SCID, so the T cells may come from the graft donor. Written as DNA, the CDR3 is TGTGCCAGCAGCCTAACCGGGGTCTCCTACGAGCAGTACTTC. Its translation: CASSLTGVSYEQYF.